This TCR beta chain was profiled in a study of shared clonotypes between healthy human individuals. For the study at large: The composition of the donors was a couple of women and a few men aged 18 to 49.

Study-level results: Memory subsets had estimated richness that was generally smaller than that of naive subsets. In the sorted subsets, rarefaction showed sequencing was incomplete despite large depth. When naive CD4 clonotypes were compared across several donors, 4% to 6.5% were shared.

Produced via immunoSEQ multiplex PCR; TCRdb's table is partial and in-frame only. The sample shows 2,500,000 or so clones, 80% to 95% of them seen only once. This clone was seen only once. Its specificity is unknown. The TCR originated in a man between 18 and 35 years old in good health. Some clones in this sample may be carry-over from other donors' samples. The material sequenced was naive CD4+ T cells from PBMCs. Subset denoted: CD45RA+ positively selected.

CDR3: CATFGAVGTQYF. The CDR3 DNA reads as TGTGCCACCTTCGGGGCCGTCGGGACCCAGTACTTC. The chain recombines TRBV10-3 with TRBJ2-5; D tentatively fits TRBD1 or TRBD2 (5 bases each). V gave up 10 bases and J gave up 7 bases, with 16 bases separating them. The CDR3 sequence is 12 residues long. Germline CDR1 is ENHRY and CDR2 is SYGVKD.